This T cell receptor beta chain was recovered during a study of Tregs in tolerant kidney transplant recipients. Study-wide results and limits: Findings come from small patient numbers and require larger validation.

Turning to this clone: The antigen is not known.

Repertoires were generated with immunoSEQ multiplex PCR, while TCRdb's copy carries only in-frame clones and drops some. The data contain roughly 66,000 clones, more than 90% of them singletons. Germline CDR1 and CDR2: MNHEY and SVGAGI. Trimming removed 2 bases from V and 4 bases from J; junction bases left unmatched: 4. The length of the CDR3 is 15 residues. This sequence joins TRBV6-5 and TRBJ2-1; TRBD2 aligns across 8 bases. Specimen: CD8+ T cells from blood, collected before the transplant. This clonotype was sampled from a human donor who received a combined kidney and bone marrow transplant. CDR3 nucleotides: TGTGCCAGCAGTTACATAGCGGGACCTTACAATGAGCAGTTCTTC. Amino acids: CASSYIAGPYNEQFF.